This T cell receptor beta chain was identified in a study of CD8+ T cells in alopecia areata. The study, taken as a whole, reports: Patients shared TCRs less clearly than mice did, possibly for HLA-related reasons. Lesional tissue from the scalp (especially in alopecia totalis/universalis) showed higher clonality than normal scalp. Scalp samples also yield sequences of resident alphabeta T cells from normal skin.

This clone was seen once. What it binds is not known. Cell sorting on a FACSAria was used to separate CD4+ and CD8+ T cells from the PBMCs. This CDR3 spans 15 amino acids. CDR1 SGHRS and CDR2 YFSETQ come from the germline V gene. The trim removed 6 bases at V and 4 bases at J, leaving 13 bases unmatched. Extracted RNA was reverse transcribed, and the resulting cDNA served as sequencing template. Some clones are missing from TCRdb's copy, which holds only in-frame ones; the method was immunoSEQ multiplex PCR. Of some 160,000 clones listed, less than 65% are singletons. Sequenced input: CD8+ T cells sorted from blood. This TCR came from a human donor in good health. V and J are TRBV5-1 and TRBJ2-7; the match to TRBD1 covers 7 bases. The chain's CDR3 is CASNWGHEGAYEQYF. CDR3 sequence (DNA): TGCGCCAGCAACTGGGGGCACGAGGGGGCGTACGAGCAGTACTTC.